The source of this T cell receptor (beta chain) is a study of siplizumab effects on memory and regulatory T cells (dated by TCRdb to about 2019). With respect to the entire study: The study looked at the effect of siplizumab, an anti-CD2 antibody, on alloreactive T-cell subsets in allogeneic mixed lymphocyte reactions made from human PBMCs.

Overall results and qualifications from the work: Greater diversity appeared to be present in unstimulated naive T cells than in memory T cells, and a substantial contribution to the alloresponse seemed to be made by naive cells. The cumulative frequency of alloreactive sequences that could be traced back to unstimulated CD4+ memory T cells was significantly reduced by siplizumab. About 80-96% of proliferating CD4+ or CD8+ clones could not be given a naive or memory phenotype. In reactions with siplizumab, an average of about 69% of mappable alloreactive CD4+ clones were Treg-derived, compared with roughly 26% in control reactions. Because sequences at frequencies below about 10^-5 were poorly captured, only a minor fraction of alloreactive clones could be mapped back to unstimulated subsets. Whether proliferating Tregs from siplizumab cultures actually had suppressive function was not functionally confirmed.

The library was prepared using the immunoSEQ multiplex PCR assay. The deep sequencing platform assayed around 94,000 TCR templates per sample. Genomic DNA extracted from sorted T cells was the material used for TCRbeta CDR3 sequencing. From the authors' description of their analysis: The R programming language was used for clonal analysis of the TCRbeta CDR3 data. Comparing unstimulated samples against CFSE-low samples taken after the reaction was how alloreactive CD4+ and CD8+ clones were defined. Alloreactive CD4+ clones were assigned to regulatory or non-regulatory origin by matching sequences to sorted unstimulated Treg and non-Treg repertoires. TCRdb limited this immuneACCESS table to in-frame rearrangements with V and J called. A share of clones is missing; checked studies link under half to unresolved V genes, and the rest is unexplained. Clone size and V and J calls were adopted from that table, with D and trimming inferred from the DNA. The sample table shows about 100,000 clones, and about 94% are seen once. Roughly 1.3% of the sample is taken by the ten largest.

Sorted unstimulated T cells, along with proliferating T cells recovered from mixed lymphocyte reactions, underwent TCRbeta CDR3 sequencing. Fresh whole blood from nine to ten HLA-typed healthy donors was used as the source from which PBMCs were isolated. To map where alloreactive clones came from, CD4+ non-regulatory T cells in the unstimulated state were FACS-sorted. Concerning this clone itself: The antigen it recognizes is unknown. The input lacks base qualities; no much larger clone sits a single base away.

Material: non-Treg CD4+ T cells sorted from blood. According to the study, the label for this sample's cell subset or site signals: FACS-sorted unstimulated CD4+ non-regulatory T cells. This clonotype was sampled from a human donor in good health.

The DNA sequence is given as TGTGCCAGCAGCTTAGCCGGGAGCGCCAATTCACCCCTCCACTTT. It is translated as CASSLAGSANSPLHF. This chain joins TRBV7-9 to TRBJ1-6, with the D gene not clear enough to name. From a lookup of the germline V gene (reference sequence), CDR1 and CDR2 are SEHNR and FQNEAQ. The CDR3 contains 15 residues, cysteine and phenylalanine counted. Of the read, only the CDR3 DNA is kept; its 45 bases are in frame from base 1. V is reduced by 0 bases and J by 7 bases, leaving a spacing of 10 bases between them. Extended through the reference TRBV7-9 and TRBJ1-6 proteins, this CDR3 yields the full variable domain: DTGVSQNPRHKITKRGQNVTFRCDPISEHNRLYWYRQTLGQGPEFLTYFQNEAQLEKSRLLSDRFSAERPKGSFSTLEIQRTEQGDSAMYLCASSLAGSANSPLHFGNGTRLTVT.